This TCR beta chain was retrieved from a study of Graves' ophthalmopathy and Graves' hyperthyroidism. Study-wide findings and caveats: Blood also contained most of the expanded thyroid clonotypes above 0.001 frequency.

RNA transcripts provided the template for amplifying TCR beta CDR3 regions. HTBI primers primed a first-round RT-PCR, and a second-round multiplex PCR followed. Each CDR3 protein is one row after TCRdb ran MiXCR on the multiplex PCR reads. The sample contains a few hundred thousand distinct CDR3 sequences, 35% to 40% of which appear only once. V shed 2 bases and J 5 bases; nucleotides not matched to a gene: 9. Germline V gene sequence: CDR1 SNHLY, CDR2 FYNNEI. The length of the CDR3 is 15 residues. The authors enrolled newly diagnosed hyperthyroidism patients aged 18 to 65 with under 2 months' duration. Exclusion covered patients with other autoimmune diseases or uncontrolled infections (as well as pregnancy or lactation). Symptoms, serum thyroxine and TRAb, thyroid ultrasound, and orbital computed tomography formed the diagnostic basis. This clonotype was counted between two and nine times. Its antigen remains unknown.

The J gene is TRBJ2-7, the V gene TRBV2; 7 nucleotides line up with TRBD2. The sample consisted of peripheral blood or thyroid tissue (not recorded which). This receptor was taken from an adult man with Graves' hyperthyroidism. The CDR3 DNA reads as TGTGCCAGCAGTGAAAGGACTAGGGGCTTCCACGAGCAGTACTTC. This codes for CASSERTRGFHEQYF.